A selection of T cell receptor beta chains follows, all from one sample in a study of control samples from healthy donors and cancer patients. Profiled with immunoSEQ multiplex PCR; TCRdb holds only in-frame clones, not every one. The sample consists of some 87,000 clones, around 92% of them appearing once. Sequencing input: blood. The receptors here all came from a man in his thirties or forties in good health. The CDR3 runs from the conserved cysteine through the conserved F or W. Fields, in order: clone size, D gene, J gene, V gene, CDR3 protein, CDR3 DNA. A D gene is named only where the DNA matches it firmly. Rows give clone size only sometimes, using once, few, many, or a class for an expanded clone.

>NA|NA|TRBJ1-4|TRBV19
CASTGGLGEKLFF
TGTGCCAGTACGGGGGGGTTAGGTGAAAAACTGTTTTTT
>NA|TRBD2|TRBJ2-5|TRBV15
CATSSGGGGAGETQYF
TGTGCCACCAGCAGTGGTGGCGGGGGGGCCGGGGAGACCCAGTACTTC
>NA|NA|TRBJ1-2|TRBV25-1
CATLGGFDGYTF
TGTGCCACCCTGGGAGGGTTTGATGGCTACACCTTC
>once|TRBD2|TRBJ2-1|TRBV7-2
CASSFSAGGLNEQFF
TGTGCCAGCAGCTTCTCAGCGGGGGGGCTAAATGAGCAGTTCTTC
>NA|NA|TRBJ1-4|TRBV2
CASSPGQEKLFF
TGTGCCAGCAGCCCCGGACAGGAAAAACTGTTTTTT
>NA|TRBD1|TRBJ1-2|TRBV4-3
CASSQGVTTGGRDVTF
TGCGCCAGCAGCCAAGGGGTGACAACAGGGGGCCGGGACGTCACCTTC
>NA|NA|TRBJ2-5|TRBV3-1/TRBV3-2
CASSQGQKETQYF
TGTGCCAGCAGCCAAGGACAAAAAGAGACCCAGTACTTC
>NA|TRBD2|TRBJ2-7|TRBV19
CASSQRTSGFLYEQYF
TGTGCCAGTAGTCAACGGACTAGCGGTTTCCTCTACGAGCAGTACTTC
>NA|NA|TRBJ1-5|TRBV2
CASKRVEGNQPQHF
TGTGCCAGCAAGCGGGTTGAGGGCAATCAGCCCCAGCATTTT
>NA|TRBD2|TRBJ2-7|TRBV28
CASSSFGLAGAKQYF
TGTGCCAGCAGTTCCTTCGGACTAGCGGGGGCAAAGCAGTACTTC
>NA|TRBD2|TRBJ2-5|TRBV5-1
CASSLVPSGGAYQETQYF
TGCGCCAGCAGCTTGGTGCCTAGCGGGGGGGCATATCAAGAGACCCAGTACTTC
>once|NA|TRBJ1-2|TRBV4-3
CASSQETVGRAVGYTF
TGCGCCAGCAGCCAAGAAACAGTAGGGAGAGCGGTTGGCTACACCTTC
>NA|NA|TRBJ1-1|TRBV18
CASSPEGGAGTEAFF
TGTGCCAGCTCACCCGAGGGGGGCGCAGGCACTGAAGCTTTCTTT
>NA|TRBD2|TRBJ2-3|TRBV18
CASSPGGTSGGRSTDTQYF
TGTGCCAGCTCACCGGGCGGGACTAGCGGGGGGCGAAGCACAGATACGCAGTATTTT
>NA|NA|TRBJ1-5|TRBV20-1
CSASLLGASNQPQHF
TGCAGTGCCAGTCTTCTAGGCGCAAGCAATCAGCCCCAGCATTTT
>NA|NA|TRBJ2-5|TRBV10-3
CASRGPGPEETQYF
TGTGCCAGCCGTGGTCCGGGCCCTGAAGAGACCCAGTACTTC
>NA|NA|TRBJ1-1|TRBV7-7
CASSRDVDTEAFF
TGTGCTAGCAGCCGGGACGTGGACACTGAAGCTTTCTTT
>NA|NA|TRBJ2-7|TRBV27
CASSLNPSYEQYF
TGTGCCAGCAGTTTAAACCCCAGTTACGAGCAGTACTTC
>NA|NA|TRBJ1-1|TRBV25-1
CASSGYRVNTEAFF
TGTGCCAGCAGTGGTTACAGGGTGAACACTGAAGCTTTCTTT
>NA|NA|TRBJ2-1|TRBV30
CAWSFGPGVDEQFF
TGTGCCTGGAGTTTTGGGCCGGGAGTGGATGAGCAGTTCTTC
>once|NA|TRBJ1-2|TRBV12-3/TRBV12-4
CASSLGQFGYTF
TGTGCCAGCAGTTTAGGACAGTTTGGCTACACCTTC
>NA|TRBD1|TRBJ2-3|TRBV4-3
CASSQSGGTGGSDTQYF
TGCGCCAGCAGCCAATCCGGGGGGACAGGGGGTTCAGATACGCAGTATTTT
>many|NA|TRBJ1-6|TRBV11-2
CASSLENRNNSPLHF
TGTGCCAGCAGCTTAGAAAACAGGAATAATTCACCCCTCCACTTT
>many|NA|TRBJ2-7|TRBV13
CASSFRSGYEQYF
TGTGCCAGCAGCTTTCGTTCCGGCTACGAGCAGTACTTC
>NA|NA|TRBJ2-1|TRBV5-1
CASSLTWPQPRYNEQFF
TGCGCCAGCAGCTTAACTTGGCCCCAACCCCGGTACAATGAGCAGTTCTTC
>NA|NA|TRBJ1-2|TRBV5-1
CASSPDRNYGYTF
TGCGCCAGCAGCCCGGACAGAAACTATGGCTACACCTTC
>NA|TRBD1|TRBJ2-7|TRBV29-1
CSALGQGGRYEQYF
TGCAGCGCCTTGGGACAGGGGGGTCGCTACGAGCAGTACTTC
>NA|NA|TRBJ1-5|TRBV28
CASFNRQPQHF
TGTGCCAGCTTCAATCGGCAGCCCCAGCATTTT
>NA|NA|TRBJ1-3|TRBV7-9
CASSLDRFLIGNTIYF
TGTGCCAGCAGCTTAGACAGGTTTTTAATTGGAAACACCATATATTTT
>NA|NA|TRBJ1-1|TRBV27
CASSTYRGWNTEAFF
TGTGCCAGCAGTACGTACCGGGGTTGGAACACTGAAGCTTTCTTT
>NA|NA|TRBJ2-7|TRBV10-3
CAISEGAGSTYEQYF
TGTGCCATCAGTGAAGGGGCCGGGAGCACCTACGAGCAGTACTTC
>NA|TRBD1|TRBJ1-6|TRBV4-1
CASSQDRAYNSPLHF
TGCGCCAGCAGCCAGGACAGGGCCTATAATTCACCCCTCCACTTT
>NA|NA|TRBJ2-1|TRBV24-1
CATSDFGRGNEQFF
TGTGCCACCAGTGATTTTGGCCGGGGGAATGAGCAGTTCTTC
>NA|TRBD1|TRBJ2-1|TRBV24-1
CATGSGTGVANEQFF
TGTGCCACCGGATCCGGGACAGGGGTTGCGAATGAGCAGTTCTTC
>NA|TRBD1|TRBJ1-1|TRBV5-1
CASSLGGGTGMMNTEAFF
TGCGCCAGCAGCTTGGGAGGTGGGACAGGGATGATGAACACTGAAGCTTTCTTT
>NA|NA|TRBJ1-6|TRBV30
CAWSVNSPLHF
TGTGCCTGGAGTGTCAATTCACCCCTCCACTTT
>NA|TRBD2|TRBJ2-1|TRBV4-2
CASTQRAGLAGGPGSYNEQFF
TGTGCCAGCACCCAACGGGCGGGGCTAGCGGGAGGGCCAGGGTCCTACAATGAGCAGTTCTTC
>NA|NA|TRBJ1-2|TRBV10-3
CAISESTLTGIYGYTF
TGTGCCATCAGTGAGTCCACCCTAACAGGCATCTATGGCTACACCTTC
>NA|NA|TRBJ1-2|TRBV6-4
CASSDSTLAGDYYGYTF
TGTGCCAGCAGTGACTCGACGTTGGCCGGGGATTACTATGGCTACACCTTC
>NA|NA|TRBJ2-6|TRBV14
CASSQSFSSGANVLTF
TGTGCCAGCAGCCAATCTTTTAGCTCTGGGGCCAACGTCCTGACTTTC
>NA|TRBD1|TRBJ1-2|TRBV7-9
CASSLETGAGYTF
TGTGCCAGCAGCTTAGAGACAGGGGCTGGCTACACCTTC
>NA|NA|TRBJ2-2|TRBV5-1
CASSGPGQSNTGELFF
TGCGCCAGCAGCGGTCCCGGACAGAGTAACACCGGGGAGCTGTTTTTT
>NA|NA|TRBJ2-2|TRBV7-7
CASSLAGGTGELFF
TGTGCTAGCAGCTTGGCCGGGGGCACCGGGGAGCTGTTTTTT
>NA|NA|TRBJ2-5|TRBV27
CASSWGLGGRETQYF
TGTGCCAGCAGTTGGGGGCTCGGGGGCCGGGAGACCCAGTACTTC
>NA|NA|TRBJ2-7|TRBV4-1
CASSQDEGGQRQQYF
TGCGCCAGCAGCCAAGATGAGGGGGGACAGCGACAACAGTACTTC
>once|NA|TRBJ2-7|TRBV6-5
CASSQGGAYEQYF
TGTGCCAGCAGCCAGGGGGGGGCCTACGAGCAGTACTTC
>once|TRBD1|TRBJ2-5|TRBV7-2
CASSLVGQGTQETQYF
TGTGCCAGCAGCTTAGTCGGACAGGGGACTCAAGAGACCCAGTACTTC